This TCR beta chain comes out of a study of T cell responses to AZD1222 COVID-19 vaccine. General observations from the study: The CD4 TCRs associated with vaccination extended across spike and predominated at 160-218 and 743-854. The sample set comprised mostly white British donors with more females, and clonal diversity was possibly underestimated.

This table comes from immunoSEQ multiplex PCR, and its TCRdb copy is limited to in-frame clones, with some not included. The repertoire holds nearly 35,000 clones, with more than 75% as singletons. The CDR3 loop spans 13 amino acids. V was trimmed by 5 bases and J by 5 bases, leaving 12 bases between them. CDR1 is LNHNV and CDR2 is YYDKDF in the germline V gene (reference sequence). As concerns this clone: The antigen remains undetermined.

Second doses that came at about 4 or about 12 weeks were put together. This receptor was taken from an adult who received the AZD1222 COVID-19 vaccine. This chain links TRBV15 with TRBJ1-1; D perhaps matches TRBD1 (5 bases). The sample in question was peripheral blood, obtained 28 days after the second AZD1222 dose. The CDR3 region has the DNA TGTGCCACCAGCGGTGCGGGGGGGACTGAAGCTTTCTTT. Encoded protein: CATSGAGGTEAFF.